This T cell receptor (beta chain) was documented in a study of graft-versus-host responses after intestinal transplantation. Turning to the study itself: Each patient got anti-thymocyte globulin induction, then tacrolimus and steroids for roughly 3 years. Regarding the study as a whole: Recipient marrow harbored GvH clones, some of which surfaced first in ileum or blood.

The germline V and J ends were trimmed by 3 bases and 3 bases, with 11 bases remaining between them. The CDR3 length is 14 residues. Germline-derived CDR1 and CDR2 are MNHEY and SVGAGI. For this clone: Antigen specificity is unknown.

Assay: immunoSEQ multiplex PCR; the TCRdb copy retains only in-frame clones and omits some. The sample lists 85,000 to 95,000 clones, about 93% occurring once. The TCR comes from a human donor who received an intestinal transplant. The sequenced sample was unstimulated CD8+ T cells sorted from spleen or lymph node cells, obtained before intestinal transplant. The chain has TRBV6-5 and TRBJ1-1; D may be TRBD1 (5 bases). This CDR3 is CASSYGGDDTEAFF. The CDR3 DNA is TGTGCCAGCAGTTATGGGGGGGATGACACTGAAGCTTTCTTT.